These 4 T cell receptor beta chains were all obtained from the same sample, sequenced in a study of OX40 agonist ivuxolimab in advanced cancers. Measured with immunoSEQ multiplex PCR; TCRdb has only the in-frame clones, and not every one. The sample lists about 77,000 clones, over 80% occurring once. The sequencing used CD4+ or CD8+ T cells sorted from blood, collected in a trial of the OX40 agonist ivuxolimab. Source of these receptors: an adult with an advanced solid tumor such as melanoma, head and neck, liver or kidney cancer.

This chain joins TRBV28 and TRBJ2-7, with 7 bases identical to TRBD1. The CDR3 loop spans 14 amino acids. Germline V gene sequence: CDR1 MDHEN, CDR2 SYDVKM. The V segment lost 6 bases and the J segment 2 bases; nucleotides outside the gene matches: 7. Here the CDR3 DNA reads TGTGCCAGCAGGCGTCCGGGACAGACCTACGAGCAGTACTTC. The encoded protein is CASRRPGQTYEQYF.

The J gene is TRBJ1-3, the V gene TRBV6-5; the D gene is possibly TRBD1 (5 bases). The germline V and J ends were trimmed by 4 bases and 7 bases, with 14 bases remaining between them. The CDR3 has 14 residues. Germline V CDR1 and CDR2: MNHEY, SVGAGI. CDR3 amino acids: CASSSTGVRNTIYF. The CDR3 coding sequence is TGTGCCAGCAGTTCGACGGGGGTTCGGAACACCATATATTTT.

This chain links TRBV7-2 with TRBJ1-5; D is uncertain. Germline values: CDR1 SGHTA, CDR2 FQGNSA. This CDR3 comprises 16 residues. Trimming pared 5 bases from V and 0 bases from J, leaving 14 bases between. CDR3 sequence: CASSTGTTHSNQPQHF. CDR3 nucleotide sequence: TGTGCCAGCAGCACGGGTACAACCCATAGCAATCAGCCCCAGCATTTT.

CDR3 sequence: CASSLDGTGSSPLHF. CDR3 in DNA: TGTGCCAGCAGCTTGGACGGGACAGGGAGTTCACCCCTCCACTTT. The chain couples TRBV5-6 to TRBJ1-6, with 9 bases matching TRBD1. CDR1 is SGHDT, CDR2 YYEEEE, per germline. With V trimmed by 0 bases and J by 9 bases, 4 bases remained unmatched. The CDR3 is 15 residues long.